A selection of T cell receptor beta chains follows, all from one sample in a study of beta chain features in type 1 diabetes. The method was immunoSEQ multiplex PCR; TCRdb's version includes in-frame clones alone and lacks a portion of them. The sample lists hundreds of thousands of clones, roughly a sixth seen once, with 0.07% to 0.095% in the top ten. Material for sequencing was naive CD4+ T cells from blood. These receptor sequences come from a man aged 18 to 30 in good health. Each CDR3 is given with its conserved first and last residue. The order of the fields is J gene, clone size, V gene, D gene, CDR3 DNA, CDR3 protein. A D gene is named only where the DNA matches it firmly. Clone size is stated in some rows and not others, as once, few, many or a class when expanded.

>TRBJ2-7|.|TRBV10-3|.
TGTGCCATCAGTGAGACAGGCCTGTCCTACGAGCAGTACTTC
CAISETGLSYEQYF
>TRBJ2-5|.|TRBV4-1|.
TGCGCCAGCAGCCAAGAAGTGGCCGAAGAGACCCAGTACTTC
CASSQEVAEETQYF
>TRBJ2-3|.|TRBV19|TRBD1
TGTGCCAGTAGTATCAGGACAGGGAAACACCGAGATACGCAGTATTTT
CASSIRTGKHRDTQYF
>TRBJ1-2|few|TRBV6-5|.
TGTGCCAGCAGTTACAGCCCCCGGTCCTTCACTTACCCCTACACCTTC
CASSYSPRSFTYPYTF
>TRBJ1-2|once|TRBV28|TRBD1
TGTGCCAGCACCATCGACAGGGGCTATGGCTACACCTTC
CASTIDRGYGYTF
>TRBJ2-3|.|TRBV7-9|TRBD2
TGTGCCAGCAGCTTACGGCCGCAGGCGGGGGGCACAGATACGCAGTATTTT
CASSLRPQAGGTDTQYF
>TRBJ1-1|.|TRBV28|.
TGTGCCAGCAGTTTAGCGTGGGGCGGTGAAGCTTTCTTT
CASSLAWGGEAFF
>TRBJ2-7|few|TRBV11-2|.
TGTGCCAGCAGCTTAGGGAAGGAGCAGTACTTC
CASSLGKEQYF
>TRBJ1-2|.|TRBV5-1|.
TGCGCCAGCAGCTTGGAAGGTCACTCCTATGGCTACACCTTC
CASSLEGHSYGYTF
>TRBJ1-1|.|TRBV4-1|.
TGCGCCAGCAGCCAAGTACGGGCCCCGAACACTGAAGCTTTCTTT
CASSQVRAPNTEAFF
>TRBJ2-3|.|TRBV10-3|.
TGTGCCACCACTGCGAACACAGATACGCAGTATTTT
CATTANTDTQYF